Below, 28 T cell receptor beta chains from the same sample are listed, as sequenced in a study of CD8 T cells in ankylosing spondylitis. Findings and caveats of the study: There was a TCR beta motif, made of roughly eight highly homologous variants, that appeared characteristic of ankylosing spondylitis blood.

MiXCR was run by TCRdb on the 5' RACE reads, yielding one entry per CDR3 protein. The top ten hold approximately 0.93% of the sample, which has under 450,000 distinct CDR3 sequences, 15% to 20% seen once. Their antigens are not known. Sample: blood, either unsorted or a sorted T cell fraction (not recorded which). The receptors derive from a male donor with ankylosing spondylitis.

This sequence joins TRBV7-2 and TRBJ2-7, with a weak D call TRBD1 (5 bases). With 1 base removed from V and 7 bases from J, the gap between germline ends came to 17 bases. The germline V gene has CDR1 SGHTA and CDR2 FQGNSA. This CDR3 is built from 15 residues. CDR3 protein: CASSLGPGPKGEQYF. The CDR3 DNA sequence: TGTGCCAGCAGCTTAGGTCCAGGGCCTAAGGGGGAGCAGTACTTC.

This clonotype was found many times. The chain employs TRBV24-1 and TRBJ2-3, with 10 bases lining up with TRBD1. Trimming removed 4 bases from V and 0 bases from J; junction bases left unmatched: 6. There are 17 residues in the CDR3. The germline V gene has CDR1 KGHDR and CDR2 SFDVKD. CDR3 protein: CATSDRGQGGSTDTQYF. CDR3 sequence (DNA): TGTGCCACCAGTGACCGCGGACAGGGGGGGAGCACAGATACGCAGTATTTT.

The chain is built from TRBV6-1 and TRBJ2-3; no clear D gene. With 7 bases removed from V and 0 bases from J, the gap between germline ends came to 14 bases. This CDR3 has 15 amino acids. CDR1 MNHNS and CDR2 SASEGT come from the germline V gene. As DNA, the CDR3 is TGTGCCAGCATGACGGCCAGCCTTAGCACAGATACGCAGTATTTT. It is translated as CASMTASLSTDTQYF.

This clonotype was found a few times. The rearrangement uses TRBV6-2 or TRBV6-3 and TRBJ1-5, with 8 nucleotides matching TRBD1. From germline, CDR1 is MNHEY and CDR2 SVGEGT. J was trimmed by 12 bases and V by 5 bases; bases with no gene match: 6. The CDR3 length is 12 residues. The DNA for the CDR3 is TGTGCCAGCAGTCGACAGGGGACACTCCAGCATTTT. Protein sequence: CASSRQGTLQHF.

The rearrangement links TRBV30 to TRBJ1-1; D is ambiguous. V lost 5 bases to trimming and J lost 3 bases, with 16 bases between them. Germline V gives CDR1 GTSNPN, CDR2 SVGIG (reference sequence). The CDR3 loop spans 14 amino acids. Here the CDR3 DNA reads TGTGCCTGGGGCCGCCCGGACGGGGACACTGAAGCTTTCTTT. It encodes CAWGRPDGDTEAFF.

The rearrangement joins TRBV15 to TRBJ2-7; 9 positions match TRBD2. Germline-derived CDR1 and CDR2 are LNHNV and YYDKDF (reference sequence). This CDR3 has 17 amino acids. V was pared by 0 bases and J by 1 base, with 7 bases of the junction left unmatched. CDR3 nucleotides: TGTGCCACCAGCAGAGAGGTCGCGGGGGGGCAGTCCTACGAGCAGTACTTC. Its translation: CATSREVAGGQSYEQYF.

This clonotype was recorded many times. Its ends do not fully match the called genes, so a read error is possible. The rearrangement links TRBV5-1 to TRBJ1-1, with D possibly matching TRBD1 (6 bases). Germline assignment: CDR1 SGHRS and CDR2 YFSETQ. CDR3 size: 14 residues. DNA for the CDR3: TGTGCCAGCAGCTCGGGACAAGTGAACACTGAAGCTTTCTTT. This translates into CASSSGQVNTEAFF.

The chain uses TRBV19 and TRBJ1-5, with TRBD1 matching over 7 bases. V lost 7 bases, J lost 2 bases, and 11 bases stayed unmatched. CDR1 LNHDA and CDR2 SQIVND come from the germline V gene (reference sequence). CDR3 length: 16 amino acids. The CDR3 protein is CASTRRGQFGNQPQHF. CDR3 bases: TGTGCCAGTACTCGTAGGGGGCAGTTCGGCAATCAGCCCCAGCATTTT.

CDR3 region: CASTRQGYQETQYF. The DNA for the CDR3 is TGTGCCAGCACCAGGCAGGGCTACCAAGAGACCCAGTACTTC. This sequence joins TRBV5-4 and TRBJ2-5; TRBD1 is a possible D gene (5 bases). This CDR3 comprises 14 residues. The ends were cut back, 6 bases at V and 0 bases at J, with 12 bases in the middle. Looked up from germline, CDR1 is SGHNT and CDR2 is YYREEE (reference sequence). Filled out from reference TRBV5-4 and TRBJ2-5, the complete variable domain reads ETGVTQSPTHLIKTRGQQVTLRCSSQSGHNTVSWYQQALGQGPQFIFQYYREEENGRGNFPPRFSGLQFPNYSSELNVNALELDDSALYLCASTRQGYQETQYFGPGTRLLVL.

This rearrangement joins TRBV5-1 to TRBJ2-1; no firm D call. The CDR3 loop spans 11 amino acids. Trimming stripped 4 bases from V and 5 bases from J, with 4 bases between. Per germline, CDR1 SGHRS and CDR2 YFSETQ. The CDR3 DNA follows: TGCGCCAGCAGCATAGACAATGAGCAGTTCTTC. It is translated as CASSIDNEQFF.

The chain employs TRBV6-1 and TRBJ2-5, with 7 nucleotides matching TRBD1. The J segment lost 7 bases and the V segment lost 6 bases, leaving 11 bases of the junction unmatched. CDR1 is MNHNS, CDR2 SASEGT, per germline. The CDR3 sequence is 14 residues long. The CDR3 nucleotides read TGTGCCAGCAGCAACACAGGGGAGTGGGGGACCCAGTACTTC. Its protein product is CASSNTGEWGTQYF.

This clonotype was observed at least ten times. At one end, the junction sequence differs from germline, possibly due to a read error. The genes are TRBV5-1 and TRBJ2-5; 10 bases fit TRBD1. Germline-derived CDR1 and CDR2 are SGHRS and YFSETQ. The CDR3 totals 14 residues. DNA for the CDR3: TGTGCCAGCAGCCCGGGACAGGGGCAAGAGACCCAGTACTTC. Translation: CASSPGQGQETQYF.

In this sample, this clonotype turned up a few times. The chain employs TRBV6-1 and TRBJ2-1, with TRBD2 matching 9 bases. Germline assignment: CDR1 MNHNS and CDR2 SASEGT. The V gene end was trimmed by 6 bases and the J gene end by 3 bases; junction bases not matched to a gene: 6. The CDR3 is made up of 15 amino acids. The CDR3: CASRPIAGDYNEQFF. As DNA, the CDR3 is TGTGCCAGCAGACCGATAGCGGGGGACTACAATGAGCAGTTCTTC.

CDR3 protein: CASRRQGDGYTF. The CDR3, as DNA: TGCGCCAGCAGGAGACAGGGCGATGGCTACACCTTC. V and J are TRBV5-1 and TRBJ1-2, with 7 bases identical to TRBD1. Trimming took 5 bases from V and 6 from J; bases not matched to a gene: 4. Germline V gene sequence: CDR1 SGHRS, CDR2 YFSETQ. CDR3 size: 12 residues.

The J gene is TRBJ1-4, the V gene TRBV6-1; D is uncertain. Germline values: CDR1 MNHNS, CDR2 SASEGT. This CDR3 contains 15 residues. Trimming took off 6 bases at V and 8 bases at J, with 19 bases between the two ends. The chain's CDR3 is CASSPVLSRGEKLFF. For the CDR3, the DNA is TGTGCCAGCAGCCCGGTGTTGTCCCGAGGAGAAAAACTGTTTTTT.

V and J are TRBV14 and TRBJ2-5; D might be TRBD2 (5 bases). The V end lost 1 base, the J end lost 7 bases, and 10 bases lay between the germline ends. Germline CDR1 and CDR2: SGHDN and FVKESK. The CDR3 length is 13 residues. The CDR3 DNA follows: TGTGCCAGCAGCCAAGGAGGGTTTGGGACCCAGTACTTC. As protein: CASSQGGFGTQYF.

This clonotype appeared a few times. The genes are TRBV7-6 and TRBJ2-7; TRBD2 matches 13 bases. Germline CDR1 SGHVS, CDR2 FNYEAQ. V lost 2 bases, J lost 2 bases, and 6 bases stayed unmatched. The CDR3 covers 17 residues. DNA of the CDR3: TGTGCCAGCAGCTTAAAGGGGGGGACTAGCGGGACCTACGAGCAGTACTTC. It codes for CASSLKGGTSGTYEQYF. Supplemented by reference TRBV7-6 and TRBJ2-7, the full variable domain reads GAGVSQSPRYKVTKRGQDVALRCDPISGHVSLYWYRQALGQGPEFLTYFNYEAQQDKSGLPNDRFSAERPEGSISTLTIQRTEQRDSAMYRCASSLKGGTSGTYEQYFGPGTRLTVT.

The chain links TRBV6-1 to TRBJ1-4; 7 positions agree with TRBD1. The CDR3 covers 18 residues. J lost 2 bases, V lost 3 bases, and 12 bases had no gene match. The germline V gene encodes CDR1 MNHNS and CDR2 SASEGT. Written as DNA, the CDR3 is TGTGCCAGCAGTGATGGGGGTTGGAGGGGGCGGACTAATGAAAAACTGTTTTTT. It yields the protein CASSDGGWRGRTNEKLFF.

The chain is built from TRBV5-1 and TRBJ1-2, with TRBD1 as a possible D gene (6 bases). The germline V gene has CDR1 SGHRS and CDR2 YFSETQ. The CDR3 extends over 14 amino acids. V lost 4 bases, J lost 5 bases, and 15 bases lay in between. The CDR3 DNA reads TGCGCCAGCAGCAGTACCGCAGGGGATTATGGCTACACCTTC. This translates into CASSSTAGDYGYTF.

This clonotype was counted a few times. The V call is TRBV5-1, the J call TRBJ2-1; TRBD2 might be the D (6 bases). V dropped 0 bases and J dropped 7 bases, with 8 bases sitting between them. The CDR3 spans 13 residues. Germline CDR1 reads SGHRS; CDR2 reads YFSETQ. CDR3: CASSLVAGNEQFF. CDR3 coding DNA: TGCGCCAGCAGCTTGGTGGCGGGGAATGAGCAGTTCTTC.

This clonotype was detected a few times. The CDR3 reads CASSSQLTSGQFF. As DNA, the CDR3 is TGTGCCAGCAGCTCCCAGCTAACTAGCGGGCAGTTCTTC. J is TRBJ2-1 and V is TRBV6-2 or TRBV6-3; 8 bases are shared with TRBD2. Germline assignment: CDR1 MNHEY and CDR2 SVGEGT. The V and J ends lost 6 bases and 12 bases, in that order; junction bases with no gene match: 10. The CDR3 consists of 13 residues.

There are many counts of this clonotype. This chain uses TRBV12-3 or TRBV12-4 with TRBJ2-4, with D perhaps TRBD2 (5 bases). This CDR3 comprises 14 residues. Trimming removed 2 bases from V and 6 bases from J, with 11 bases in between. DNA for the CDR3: TGTGCCAGCAGTTTACCAACCGAGGGAAACATTCAGTACTTC. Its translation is CASSLPTEGNIQYF.

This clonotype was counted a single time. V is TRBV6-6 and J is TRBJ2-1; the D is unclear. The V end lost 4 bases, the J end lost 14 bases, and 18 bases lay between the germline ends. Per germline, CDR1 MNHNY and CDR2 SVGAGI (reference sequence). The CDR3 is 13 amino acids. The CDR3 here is CASSLGPLSRKFF. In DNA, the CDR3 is TGTGCCAGCAGTTTAGGACCCCTGAGTAGAAAGTTCTTC.

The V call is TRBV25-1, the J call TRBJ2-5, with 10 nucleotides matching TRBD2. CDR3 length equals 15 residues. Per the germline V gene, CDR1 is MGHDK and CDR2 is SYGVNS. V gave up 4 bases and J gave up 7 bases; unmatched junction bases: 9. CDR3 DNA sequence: TGTGCCAGCAGTGTCGCTAGCGGGAGTCCGGGGACCCAGTACTTC. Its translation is CASSVASGSPGTQYF.

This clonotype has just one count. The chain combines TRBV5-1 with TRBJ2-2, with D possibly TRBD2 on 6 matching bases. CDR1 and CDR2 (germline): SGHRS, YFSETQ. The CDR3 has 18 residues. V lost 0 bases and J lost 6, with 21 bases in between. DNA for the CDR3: TGCGCCAGCAGCTTGGCCACGGGGGAGGCTCCGGGGGCCGGGGAGCTGTTTTTT. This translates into CASSLATGEAPGAGELFF.

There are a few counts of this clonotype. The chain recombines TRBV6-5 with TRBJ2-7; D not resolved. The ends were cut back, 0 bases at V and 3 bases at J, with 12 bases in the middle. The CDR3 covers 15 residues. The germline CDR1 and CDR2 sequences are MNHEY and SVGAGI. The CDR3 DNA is TGTGCCAGCAGTTACTCCCTCAGTTGGTACTACGAGCAGTACTTC. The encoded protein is CASSYSLSWYYEQYF.

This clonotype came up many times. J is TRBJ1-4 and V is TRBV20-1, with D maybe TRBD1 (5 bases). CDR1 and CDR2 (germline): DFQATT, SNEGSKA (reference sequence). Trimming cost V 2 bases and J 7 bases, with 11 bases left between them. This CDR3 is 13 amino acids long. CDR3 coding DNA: TGCAGTGCTAGACCGGGACCGCGTGAAAAACTGTTTTTT. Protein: CSARPGPREKLFF.

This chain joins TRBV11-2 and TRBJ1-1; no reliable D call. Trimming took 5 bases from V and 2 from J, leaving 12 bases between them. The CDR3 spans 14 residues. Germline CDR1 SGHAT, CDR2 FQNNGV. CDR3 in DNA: TGTGCCAGCAGCGAAAATAGGCACAACACTGAAGCTTTCTTT. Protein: CASSENRHNTEAFF.